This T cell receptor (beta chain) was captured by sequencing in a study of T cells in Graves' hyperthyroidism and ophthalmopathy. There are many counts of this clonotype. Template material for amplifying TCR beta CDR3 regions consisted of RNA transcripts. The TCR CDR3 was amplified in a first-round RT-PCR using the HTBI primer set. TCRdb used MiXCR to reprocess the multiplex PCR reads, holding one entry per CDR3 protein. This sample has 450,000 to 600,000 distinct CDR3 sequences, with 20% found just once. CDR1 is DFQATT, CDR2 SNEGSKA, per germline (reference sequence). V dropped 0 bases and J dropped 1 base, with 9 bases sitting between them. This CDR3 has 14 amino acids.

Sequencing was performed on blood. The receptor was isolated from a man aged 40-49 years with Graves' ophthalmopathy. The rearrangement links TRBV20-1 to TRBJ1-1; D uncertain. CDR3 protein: CSARDPLTNTEAFF. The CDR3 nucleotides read TGCAGTGCTAGAGATCCCCTTACGAACACTGAAGCTTTCTTT.